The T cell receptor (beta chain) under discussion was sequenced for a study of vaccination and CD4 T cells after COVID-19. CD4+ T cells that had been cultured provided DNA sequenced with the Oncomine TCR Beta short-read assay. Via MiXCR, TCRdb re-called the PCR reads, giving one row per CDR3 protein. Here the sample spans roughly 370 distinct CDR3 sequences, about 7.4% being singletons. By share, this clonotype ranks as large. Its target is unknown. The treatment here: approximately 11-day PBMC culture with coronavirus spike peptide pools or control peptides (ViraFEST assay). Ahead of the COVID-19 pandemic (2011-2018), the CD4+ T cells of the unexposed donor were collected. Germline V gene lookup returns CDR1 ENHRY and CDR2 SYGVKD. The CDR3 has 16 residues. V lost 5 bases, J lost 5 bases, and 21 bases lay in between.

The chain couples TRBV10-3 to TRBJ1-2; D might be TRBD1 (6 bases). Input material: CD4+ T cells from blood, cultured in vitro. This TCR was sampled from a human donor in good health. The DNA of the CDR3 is TGTGCCATCAGTCAAGCTGGGGGCGGAGGGGAGTATGGCTACACCTTC. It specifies CAISQAGGGGEYGYTF.